The 32 T cell receptor beta chains in this list originate from one sample, sequenced in a study of T-cell memory formation after mild COVID-19. TCRdb re-derived calls from the 5' RACE reads in MiXCR, one entry per CDR3 protein. The repertoire includes under 85,000 distinct CDR3 sequences, over 11% of them detected once, and 30% to 35% sits in the top ten. Sequencing was done on a sample of PBMCs or a T cell subset sorted from them (not recorded which). Receptors were obtained from an adult woman who had mild COVID-19 (a few samples of this study predate the infection). Cell type and time point are not known.

This chain links TRBV18 with TRBJ2-5, with D perhaps matching TRBD1 (6 bases). The V end was cut by 2 bases, the J end by 5 bases, with 15 bases between. The CDR3 spans 15 residues. The germline V gene has CDR1 KGHSH and CDR2 LQKENI. The CDR3 coding sequence is TGTGCCAGCTCACCAGGCACAGGGCCCCGGGAGACCCAGTACTTC. Its translation is CASSPGTGPRETQYF.

The chain's CDR3 is CASSRRGPDEQYF. In DNA, the CDR3 is TGTGCCAGCAGCCGCCGGGGGCCGGACGAGCAGTACTTC. This chain connects TRBV7-8 to TRBJ2-7; D may correspond to TRBD1 or TRBD2 (6 bases each). Between the trimmed V and J ends, which lost 5 bases and 5 bases, there was a span of 13 bases. Germline CDR1 SGHVS, CDR2 FQNEAQ. CDR3 size: 13 residues.

This clonotype was counted many times. The chain is built from TRBV3-1 and TRBJ2-1, with D tentatively TRBD2 (6 bases). Between the trimmed V and J ends, which lost 0 bases and 0 bases, there was a span of 9 bases. CDR1 LGHDT and CDR2 YNNKEL come from the germline V gene (reference sequence). This CDR3 has 16 residues. In DNA, the CDR3 is TGTGCCAGCAGCCAAGACCCCGGGGGCTCCTACAATGAGCAGTTCTTC. As protein: CASSQDPGGSYNEQFF.

The chain employs TRBV4-3 and TRBJ2-7; 9 bases align to TRBD1. This CDR3 contains 17 residues. V was pared by 0 bases and J by 6 bases, with 12 bases of the junction left unmatched. Germline-derived CDR1 and CDR2 are LGHNA and YSLEER. The CDR3 DNA reads TGCGCCAGCAGCCAAGATTTAGGGACAGGGTTTGCTTCCGAGCAGTACTTC. This gives the protein CASSQDLGTGFASEQYF.

The chain uses TRBV15 and TRBJ2-7; possibly TRBD1 for D (6 bases). The CDR3 contains 15 residues. Trimming removed 0 bases at V and 2 bases at J, with 11 bases between. Germline V CDR1 and CDR2: LNHNV, YYDKDF (reference sequence). For the CDR3, the DNA is TGTGCCACCAGCAGAGATGGGGCAGGGGCCTACGAGCAGTACTTC. Protein sequence: CATSRDGAGAYEQYF.

This clonotype was observed a handful of times. This chain uses TRBV7-9 with TRBJ2-3; D gene uncertain. Germline assignment: CDR1 SEHNR and CDR2 FQNEAQ (reference sequence). With 7 bases removed from V and 3 bases from J, the gap between germline ends came to 11 bases. The CDR3 extends over 13 amino acids. The CDR3 DNA reads as TGTGCCAGCACCCCCATCAATACAGATACGCAGTATTTT. Its protein product is CASTPINTDTQYF.

In DNA, the CDR3 is TGTGCCAGTAGTATAGCGGGAGTCAGTTACGAGCAGTACTTC. This gives the protein CASSIAGVSYEQYF. The genes are TRBV19 and TRBJ2-7; D perhaps matches TRBD2 (6 bases). The CDR3 runs 14 residues. CDR1 and CDR2 from the germline V gene are LNHDA and SQIVND (reference sequence). Trimming pared 1 base from V and 4 bases from J, leaving 11 bases between.

This clonotype came up many times. The chain uses TRBV11-2 and TRBJ2-5, with 7 bases matching TRBD2. Germline values: CDR1 SGHAT, CDR2 FQNNGV. This CDR3 spans 13 amino acids. After removal of 7 bases from V and 2 bases from J, the junction contained 4 bases not matched to a gene. The chain's CDR3 is CASKRGLQETQYF. The CDR3 DNA follows: TGTGCCAGCAAGCGGGGCCTTCAAGAGACCCAGTACTTC.

This clonotype was seen many times. This sequence joins TRBV4-1 and TRBJ1-1; no firm D call. CDR1 is MGHRA and CDR2 is YSYEKL in the germline V gene. The CDR3 has 11 residues. Trimming removed 1 base from V and 11 bases from J, with 8 bases in between. CDR3 in DNA: TGCGCCAGCAGCCAAGGTCCTTGGGCTTTCTTT. Encoded protein: CASSQGPWAFF.

The V and J genes are TRBV20-1 and TRBJ2-7, with TRBD2 matching over 7 bases. Trimming removed 1 base from V and 4 bases from J; junction bases left unmatched: 4. The CDR3 runs to 13 residues. CDR1 is DFQATT and CDR2 is SNEGSKA in the germline V gene (reference sequence). The CDR3 bases are TGCAGTGCTAGAGGCGGGAGTGAGTACGAGCAGTACTTC. It specifies CSARGGSEYEQYF.

The V and J genes are TRBV14 and TRBJ1-3; 7 nucleotides match TRBD1. V shed 4 bases and J 3 bases; nucleotides not matched to a gene: 3. Germline V gene data show CDR1 as SGHDN and CDR2 as FVKESK. The CDR3 covers 14 residues. The CDR3 DNA reads TGTGCCAGCAGCCCCAGGGGGTATGGAAACACCATATATTTT. This sequence encodes CASSPRGYGNTIYF. Full variable domain (rest looked up from reference TRBV14 and TRBJ1-3): EAGVTQFPSHSVIEKGQTVTLRCDPISGHDNLYWYRRVMGKEIKFLLHFVKESKQDESGMPNNRFLAERTGGTYSTLKVQPAELEDSGVYFCASSPRGYGNTIYFGEGSWLTVV.

This clonotype was observed a few times. V and J are TRBV29-1 and TRBJ2-1; D remains unclear. CDR3 length: 11 residues. V was cut by 5 bases and J by 8 bases, with 10 bases left in between. Per germline, CDR1 SQVTM and CDR2 ANQGSEA. The CDR3, as DNA: TGCAGCGTTCCCCCCCCGGATGAGCAGTTCTTC. Encoded protein: CSVPPPDEQFF.

This clonotype occurred many times. The rearrangement links TRBV7-9 to TRBJ2-4; D remains ambiguous. Trimming pared 4 bases from V and 5 bases from J, leaving 18 bases between. This CDR3 has 16 residues. From germline, CDR1 is SEHNR and CDR2 FQNEAQ (reference sequence). CDR3 in amino acids: CASSWIKNGFENIQYF. The CDR3, as DNA: TGTGCCAGCAGCTGGATCAAGAACGGGTTCGAAAACATTCAGTACTTC.

In this sample, this clonotype turned up many times. The chain is built from TRBV12-3 or TRBV12-4 and TRBJ2-5; TRBD1 is a possible D gene (6 bases). Trimming shortened V by 5 bases and J by 0 bases, and 16 bases separated the two germline ends. The CDR3 runs to 16 residues. CDR3 amino acids: CASSEQGDAYQETQYF. CDR3 in DNA: TGTGCCAGCAGTGAACAGGGCGATGCTTACCAAGAGACCCAGTACTTC.

The chain is built from TRBV28 and TRBJ1-1; 11 bases are a match to TRBD1. The germline V gene has CDR1 MDHEN and CDR2 SYDVKM. V was clipped by 3 bases and J by 5 bases; unmatched bases: 5. The length of the CDR3 is 15 residues. This CDR3 reads CASSLAGQGGTEAFF. The CDR3 DNA is TGTGCCAGCAGTTTGGCGGGACAGGGGGGGACTGAAGCTTTCTTT.

This clonotype has more than one count but fewer than ten. The genes are TRBV7-2 and TRBJ2-1; a possible D gene is TRBD2 (5 bases). Germline V gene data show CDR1 as SGHTA and CDR2 as FQGNSA. CDR3 length: 16 residues. V dropped 4 bases and J dropped 3 bases, with 16 bases sitting between them. This chain's CDR3 is CASSSSSPDVYNEQFF. In nucleotides, the CDR3 is TGTGCCAGCAGCTCCTCTAGCCCTGATGTCTACAATGAGCAGTTCTTC.

Ten or more counts support this clonotype. The gene calls are TRBV29-1 and TRBJ2-3, with TRBD1 identical over 12 bases. The V segment lost 8 bases and the J segment 3 bases; nucleotides outside the gene matches: 9. CDR1 is SQVTM and CDR2 is ANQGSEA in the germline V gene. The CDR3 runs to 15 residues. The CDR3 DNA sequence: TGCAGCCTGGGGACAGGGGGCGGCGGGACAGATACGCAGTATTTT. Its protein is CSLGTGGGGTDTQYF.

At least ten counts were recorded for this clonotype. The CDR3 protein is CASSLLAGGPRVNEQFF. In nucleotides, the CDR3 is TGTGCCAGCAGCTTACTAGCGGGAGGGCCTAGGGTCAATGAGCAGTTCTTC. This chain uses TRBV7-6 with TRBJ2-1; TRBD2 matches at 12 bases. The CDR3 covers 17 residues. Germline assignment: CDR1 SGHVS and CDR2 FNYEAQ. Losses at the gene ends were 2 bases for V and 6 bases for J; bases not matched to a gene: 8. The whole variable domain, remainder taken from reference TRBV7-6 and TRBJ2-1, is GAGVSQSPRYKVTKRGQDVALRCDPISGHVSLYWYRQALGQGPEFLTYFNYEAQQDKSGLPNDRFSAERPEGSISTLTIQRTEQRDSAMYRCASSLLAGGPRVNEQFFGPGTRLTVL.

This clonotype was observed many times. The chain couples TRBV7-2 to TRBJ2-7; D could derive from TRBD1 or TRBD2 (5 bases each). V was shortened by 2 bases and J by 0 bases, with 8 bases between the two germline ends. The CDR3 is made up of 14 amino acids. Germline values: CDR1 SGHTA, CDR2 FQGNSA. CDR3 amino acids: CASSLWGSSYEQYF. The CDR3 nucleotides are TGTGCCAGCAGCTTATGGGGGTCCTCCTACGAGCAGTACTTC. The full variable domain, in which reference TRBV7-2 and TRBJ2-7 provide the parts outside the CDR3, is GAGVSQSPSNKVTEKGKDVELRCDPISGHTALYWYRQSLGQGLEFLIYFQGNSAPDKSGLPSDRFSAERTGGSVSTLTIQRTQQEDSAVYLCASSLWGSSYEQYFGPGTRLTVT.

The rearrangement uses TRBV24-1 and TRBJ2-1; a possible D gene is TRBD1 (5 bases). The germline V gene encodes CDR1 KGHDR and CDR2 SFDVKD. The CDR3 runs 15 residues. V gave up 5 bases and J gave up 2 bases, with 12 bases separating them. The CDR3 DNA sequence: TGTGCCACCAGTGGCGGTGCAGGGCCCTACAATGAGCAGTTCTTC. Residues: CATSGGAGPYNEQFF.

This clonotype appeared a few times. The chain recombines TRBV10-3 with TRBJ2-5; TRBD2 is a possible D gene (6 bases). Germline values: CDR1 ENHRY, CDR2 SYGVKD. V dropped 2 bases and J dropped 2 bases, with 15 bases sitting between them. This CDR3 has 16 residues. The CDR3 sequence: CAISEPLTREQETQYF. DNA for the CDR3: TGTGCCATCAGTGAGCCCTTGACTAGGGAGCAAGAGACCCAGTACTTC.

This chain joins TRBV7-8 and TRBJ2-2; 9 bases align to TRBD2. Germline trimming cut 8 bases from V and 6 bases from J; bases unmatched to any gene: 7. CDR1 SGHVS and CDR2 FQNEAQ come from the germline V gene. The CDR3 spans 14 residues. The CDR3 loop is CASRVLAGPGELFF. In nucleotides, the CDR3 is TGTGCCAGCCGCGTCCTAGCGGGACCCGGGGAGCTGTTTTTT.

V usage is TRBV2 and J usage is TRBJ2-1, with TRBD1 as a possible D gene (5 bases). This CDR3 contains 12 residues. Trimming took off 5 bases at V and 9 bases at J, with 11 bases between the two ends. Germline V gives CDR1 SNHLY, CDR2 FYNNEI. CDR3 sequence: CASSSGPGEQFF. The CDR3 DNA follows: TGTGCCAGCAGTTCAGGGCCCGGTGAGCAGTTCTTC. The full variable domain, its missing parts supplied by reference TRBV2 and TRBJ2-1, is EPEVTQTPSHQVTQMGQEVILRCVPISNHLYFYWYRQILGQKVEFLVSFYNNEISEKSEIFDDQFSVERPDGSNFTLKIRSTKLEDSAMYFCASSSGPGEQFFGPGTRLTVL.

The V gene is TRBV20-1, the J gene TRBJ2-2; TRBD2 matches 7 bases. The CDR3 extends over 14 amino acids. Losses at the gene ends were 2 bases for V and 7 bases for J; bases not matched to a gene: 7. The germline V gene encodes CDR1 DFQATT and CDR2 SNEGSKA (reference sequence). Written as DNA, the CDR3 is TGCAGTGCTAGACCGGGTAGCGGGTACGGGGAGCTGTTTTTT. It encodes CSARPGSGYGELFF.

The rearrangement joins TRBV10-3 to TRBJ2-1; TRBD1 matches at 7 bases. V gave up 6 bases and J gave up 4 bases; unmatched junction bases: 9. The germline gives CDR1 ENHRY, CDR2 SYGVKD. This CDR3 contains 15 residues. CDR3: CAISQYGTVYNEQFF. The CDR3, as DNA: TGTGCCATCAGCCAGTACGGGACAGTGTACAATGAGCAGTTCTTC.

This clonotype was seen a handful of times. CDR3 loop: CASSPLGQTYEQYF. CDR3 DNA: TGTGCCAGCAGCCCACTGGGACAGACCTACGAGCAGTACTTC. This chain uses TRBV7-6 with TRBJ2-7; 7 nucleotides line up with TRBD1. There are 14 residues in the CDR3. Germline CDR1 reads SGHVS; CDR2 reads FNYEAQ. After removal of 5 bases from V and 2 bases from J, the junction contained 6 bases not matched to a gene.

The chain couples TRBV15 to TRBJ2-1; no reliable D call. The CDR3 has 12 residues. V was cut by 0 bases and J by 4 bases, with 1 base left in between. In germline, CDR1 is LNHNV, CDR2 YYDKDF (reference sequence). This CDR3 is CATSRDYNEQFF. CDR3 nucleotides: TGTGCCACCAGCAGAGATTACAATGAGCAGTTCTTC.

The chain uses TRBV5-1 and TRBJ1-1, with D maybe TRBD1 (5 bases). Between the trimmed V and J ends, which lost 1 base and 9 bases, there was a span of 16 bases. In germline, CDR1 is SGHRS, CDR2 YFSETQ. The CDR3 totals 14 residues. CDR3 nucleotide sequence: TGCGCCAGCAGCTTGTTTGCGGAGACAGACAAAGCTTTCTTT. This codes for CASSLFAETDKAFF.

This clonotype came up many times. The chain joins TRBV30 to TRBJ2-7; a weak D match, TRBD1 (5 bases). This CDR3 has 14 amino acids. Germline V gives CDR1 GTSNPN, CDR2 SVGIG (reference sequence). V was clipped by 1 base and J by 5 bases, with 15 bases between them. The CDR3 nucleotides are TGTGCCTGGAGTGCCAGCAGGGTAAAGAACGAGCAGTACTTC. Protein product: CAWSASRVKNEQYF.

This clonotype was detected only a few times. This chain connects TRBV7-8 to TRBJ2-3; 11 nucleotides agree with TRBD2. V lost 0 bases to trimming and J lost 4 bases; unmatched junction nucleotides: 6. This CDR3 has 17 amino acids. The V gene's germline CDR1 is SGHVS and CDR2 FQNEAQ. The CDR3 is CASSLAFSGGAADTQYF. In nucleotides, the CDR3 is TGTGCCAGCAGCTTAGCCTTTAGCGGGGGGGCGGCAGATACGCAGTATTTT. The full variable domain, with the rest looked up from reference TRBV7-8 and TRBJ2-3, is GAGVSQSPRYKVAKRGQDVALRCDPISGHVSLFWYQQALGQGPEFLTYFQNEAQLDKSGLPSDRFFAERPEGSVSTLKIQRTQQEDSAVYLCASSLAFSGGAADTQYFGPGTRLTVL.

This clonotype was detected a few times. The rearrangement links TRBV18 to TRBJ2-7; D might be TRBD1 (6 bases). CDR1 KGHSH and CDR2 LQKENI come from the germline V gene. CDR3 length: 13 amino acids. Trimming took off 5 bases at V and 2 bases at J, with 10 bases between the two ends. CDR3 bases: TGTGCCAGCTCAGGCACAGGGCCCTACGAGCAGTACTTC. Its protein is CASSGTGPYEQYF.

This clonotype has just a few counts. This chain joins TRBV7-6 and TRBJ1-1; D ambiguous. Germline V CDR1 and CDR2: SGHVS, FNYEAQ. V lost 1 base, J lost 0 bases, and 9 bases lay in between. The CDR3 has 15 amino acids. This CDR3 reads CASSLVGVMNTEAFF. In DNA form, the CDR3 reads TGTGCCAGCAGCTTAGTTGGGGTAATGAACACTGAAGCTTTCTTT.